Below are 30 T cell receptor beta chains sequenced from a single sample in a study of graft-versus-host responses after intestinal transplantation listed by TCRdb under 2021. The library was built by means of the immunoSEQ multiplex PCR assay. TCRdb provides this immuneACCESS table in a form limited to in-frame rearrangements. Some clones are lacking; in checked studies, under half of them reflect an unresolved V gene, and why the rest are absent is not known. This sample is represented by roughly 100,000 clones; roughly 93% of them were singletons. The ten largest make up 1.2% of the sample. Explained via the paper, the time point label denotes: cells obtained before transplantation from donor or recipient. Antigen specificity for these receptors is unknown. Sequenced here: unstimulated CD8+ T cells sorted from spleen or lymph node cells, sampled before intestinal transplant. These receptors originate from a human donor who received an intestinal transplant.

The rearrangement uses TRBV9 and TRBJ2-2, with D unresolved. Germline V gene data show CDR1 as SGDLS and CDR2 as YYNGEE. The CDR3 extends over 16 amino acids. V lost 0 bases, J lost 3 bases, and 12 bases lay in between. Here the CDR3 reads CASSVVAGVDTGELFF. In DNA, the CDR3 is TGTGCCAGCAGCGTAGTTGCTGGGGTGGACACCGGGGAGCTGTTTTTT.

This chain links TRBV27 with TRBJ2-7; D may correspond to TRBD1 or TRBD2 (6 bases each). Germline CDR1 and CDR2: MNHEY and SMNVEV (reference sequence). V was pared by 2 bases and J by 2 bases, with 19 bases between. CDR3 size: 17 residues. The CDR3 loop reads CASSLKPTGRNAYEQYF. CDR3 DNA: TGTGCCAGCAGTTTAAAACCAACAGGGAGGAACGCCTACGAGCAGTACTTC.

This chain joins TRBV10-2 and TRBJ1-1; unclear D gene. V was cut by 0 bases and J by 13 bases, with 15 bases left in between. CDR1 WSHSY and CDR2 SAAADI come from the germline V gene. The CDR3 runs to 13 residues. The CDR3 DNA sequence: TGCGCCAGCAGTGAGTCGGTTGGAGGGATCAGTTTCTTT. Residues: CASSESVGGISFF.

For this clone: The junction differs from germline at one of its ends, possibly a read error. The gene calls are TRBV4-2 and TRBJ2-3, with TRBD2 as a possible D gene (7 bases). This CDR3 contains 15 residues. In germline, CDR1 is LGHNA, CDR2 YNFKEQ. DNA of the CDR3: TGTGCCAGCAGCCAATGGGGGGGCGACACAGATACGCAGTACTTT. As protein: CASSQWGGDTDTQYF.

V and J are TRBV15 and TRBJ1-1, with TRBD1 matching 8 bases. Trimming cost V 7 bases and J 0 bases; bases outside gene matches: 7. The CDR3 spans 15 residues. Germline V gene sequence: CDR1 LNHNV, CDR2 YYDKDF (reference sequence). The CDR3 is CATTDRGSMNTEAFF. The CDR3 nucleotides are TGTGCCACCACCGACAGGGGCTCTATGAACACTGAAGCTTTCTTT. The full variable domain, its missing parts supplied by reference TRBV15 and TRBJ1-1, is DAMVIQNPRYQVTQFGKPVTLSCSQTLNHNVMYWYQQKSSQAPKLLFHYYDKDFNNEADTPDNFQSRRPNTSFCFLDIRSPGLGDTAMYLCATTDRGSMNTEAFFGQGTRLTVV.

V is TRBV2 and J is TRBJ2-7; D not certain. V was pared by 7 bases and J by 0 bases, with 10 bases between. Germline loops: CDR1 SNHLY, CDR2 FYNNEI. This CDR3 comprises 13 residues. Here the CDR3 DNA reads TGTGCCAGCATGGACCGAGTCTCCTACGAGCAGTACTTC. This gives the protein CASMDRVSYEQYF.

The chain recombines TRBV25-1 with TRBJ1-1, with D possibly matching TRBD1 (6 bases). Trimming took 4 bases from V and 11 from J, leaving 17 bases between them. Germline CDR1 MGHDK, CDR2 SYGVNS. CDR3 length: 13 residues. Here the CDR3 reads CASSARATGSAFF. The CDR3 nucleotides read TGTGCCAGCAGTGCCAGAGCGACAGGCTCCGCTTTCTTT.

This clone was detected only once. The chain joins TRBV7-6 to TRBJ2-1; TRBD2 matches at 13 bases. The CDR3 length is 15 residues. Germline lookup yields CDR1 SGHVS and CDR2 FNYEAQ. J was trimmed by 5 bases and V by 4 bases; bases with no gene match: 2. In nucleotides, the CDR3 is TGTGCCAGCAGCTCGGGACTAGCGGGGAACAATGAGCAGTTCTTC. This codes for CASSSGLAGNNEQFF. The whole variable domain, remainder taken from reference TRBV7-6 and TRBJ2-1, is GAGVSQSPRYKVTKRGQDVALRCDPISGHVSLYWYRQALGQGPEFLTYFNYEAQQDKSGLPNDRFSAERPEGSISTLTIQRTEQRDSAMYRCASSSGLAGNNEQFFGPGTRLTVL.

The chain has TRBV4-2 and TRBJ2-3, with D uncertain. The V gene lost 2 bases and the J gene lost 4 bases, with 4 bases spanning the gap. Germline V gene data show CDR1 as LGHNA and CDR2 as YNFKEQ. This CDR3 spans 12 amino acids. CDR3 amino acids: CASSQSPDTQYF. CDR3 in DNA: TGTGCCAGCAGCCAAAGTCCAGATACGCAGTATTTT.

CDR3 DNA: TGTGCTAGTGGGGCAGGGGGCGTCAACGAGCAGTACTTC. This codes for CASGAGGVNEQYF. This chain joins TRBV12-5 and TRBJ2-7, with 8 bases identical to TRBD1. Germline V lookup: CDR1 LGHNT, CDR2 FRNRAP. Trimming at V came to 6 bases and at J to 5 bases, leaving 6 bases not matched to a gene. The length of the CDR3 is 13 residues.

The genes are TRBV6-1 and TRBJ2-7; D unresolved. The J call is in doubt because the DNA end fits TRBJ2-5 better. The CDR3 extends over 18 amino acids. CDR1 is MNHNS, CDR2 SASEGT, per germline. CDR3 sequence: CASSEVTEPPRGRETQYF. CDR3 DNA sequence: TGTGCCAGCAGTGAAGTTACAGAACCTCCCCGAGGAAGGGAGACCCAGTACTTC.

CDR3 bases: TGTGCCAGCAGTCCCCCCGGGGGGGTCAATGAGCAGTTCTTC. The encoded protein is CASSPPGGVNEQFF. The chain combines TRBV28 with TRBJ2-1; 8 bases are a match to TRBD2. Trimming took 5 bases from V and 6 from J; bases not matched to a gene: 6. This CDR3 is built from 14 residues. CDR1 is MDHEN, CDR2 SYDVKM, per germline. Together with reference TRBV28 and TRBJ2-1, the CDR3 gives the full variable domain: DVKVTQSSRYLVKRTGEKVFLECVQDMDHENMFWYRQDPGLGLRLIYFSYDVKMKEKGDIPEGYSVSREKKERFSLILESASTNQTSMYLCASSPPGGVNEQFFGPGTRLTVL.

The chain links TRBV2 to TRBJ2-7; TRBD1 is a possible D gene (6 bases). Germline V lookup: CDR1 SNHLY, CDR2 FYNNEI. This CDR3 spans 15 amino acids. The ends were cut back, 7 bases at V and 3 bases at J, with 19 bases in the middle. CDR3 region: CASNTGTNFFYEQYF. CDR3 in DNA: TGTGCCAGCAATACCGGGACAAATTTCTTCTACGAGCAGTACTTC.

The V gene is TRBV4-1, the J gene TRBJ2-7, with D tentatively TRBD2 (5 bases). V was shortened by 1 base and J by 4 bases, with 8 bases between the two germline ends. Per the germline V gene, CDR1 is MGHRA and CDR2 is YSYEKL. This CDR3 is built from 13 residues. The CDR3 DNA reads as TGCGCCAGCAGCCAAGGGACTTCATACGAGCAGTACTTC. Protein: CASSQGTSYEQYF.

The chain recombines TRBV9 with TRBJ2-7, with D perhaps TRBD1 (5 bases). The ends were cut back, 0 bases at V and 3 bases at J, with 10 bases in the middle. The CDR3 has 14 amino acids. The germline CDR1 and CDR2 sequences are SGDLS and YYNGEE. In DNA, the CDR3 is TGTGCCAGCAGCGTAGCAGGGAATGGCTACGAGCAGTACTTC. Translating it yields CASSVAGNGYEQYF.

The CDR3 nucleotides are TGTGCCAGCAGCCCGAGTGGACAGCCCTACGAGCAGTACTTC. It translates to CASSPSGQPYEQYF. The rearrangement links TRBV11-2 to TRBJ2-7, with D perhaps matching TRBD1 (6 bases). The germline gives CDR1 SGHAT, CDR2 FQNNGV. The CDR3 spans 14 residues. The germline V and J ends were trimmed by 5 bases and 2 bases, with 13 bases remaining between them.

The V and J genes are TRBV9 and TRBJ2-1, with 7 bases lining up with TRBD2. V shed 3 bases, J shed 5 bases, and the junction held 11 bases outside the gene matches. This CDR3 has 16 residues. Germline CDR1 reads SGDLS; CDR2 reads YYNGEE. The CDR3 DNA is TGTGCCAGCAGCGAGCCCCGGACTAGGTCAGACAATGAGCAGTTCTTC. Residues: CASSEPRTRSDNEQFF.

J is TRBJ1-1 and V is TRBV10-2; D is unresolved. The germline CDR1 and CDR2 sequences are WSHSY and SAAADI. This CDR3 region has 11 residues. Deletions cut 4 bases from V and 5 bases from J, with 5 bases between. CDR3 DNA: TGCGCCAGCAGTGTTGGGACTGAAGCTTTCTTT. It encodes CASSVGTEAFF.

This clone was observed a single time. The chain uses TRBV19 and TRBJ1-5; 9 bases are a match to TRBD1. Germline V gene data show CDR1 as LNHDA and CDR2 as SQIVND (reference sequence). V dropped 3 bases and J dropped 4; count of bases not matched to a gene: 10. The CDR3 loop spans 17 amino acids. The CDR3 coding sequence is TGTGCCAGTAGTATTCTTCCCGGACAGGGGCGGAATCAGCCCCAGCATTTT. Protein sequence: CASSILPGQGRNQPQHF.

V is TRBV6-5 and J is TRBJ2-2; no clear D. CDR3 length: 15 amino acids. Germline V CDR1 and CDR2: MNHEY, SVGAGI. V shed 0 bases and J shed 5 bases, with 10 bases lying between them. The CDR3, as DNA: TGTGCCAGCAGTTACTCTTTAGTGACGACCGGGGAGCTGTTTTTT. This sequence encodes CASSYSLVTTGELFF.

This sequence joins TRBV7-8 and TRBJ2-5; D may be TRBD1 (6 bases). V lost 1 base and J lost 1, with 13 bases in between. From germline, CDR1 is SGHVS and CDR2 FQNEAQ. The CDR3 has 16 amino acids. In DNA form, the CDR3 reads TGTGCCAGCAGCTTAGGCCCTCCAGGGGTCCAAGAGACCCAGTACTTC. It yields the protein CASSLGPPGVQETQYF. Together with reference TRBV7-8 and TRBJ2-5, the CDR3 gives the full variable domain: GAGVSQSPRYKVAKRGQDVALRCDPISGHVSLFWYQQALGQGPEFLTYFQNEAQLDKSGLPSDRFFAERPEGSVSTLKIQRTQQEDSAVYLCASSLGPPGVQETQYFGPGTRLLVL.

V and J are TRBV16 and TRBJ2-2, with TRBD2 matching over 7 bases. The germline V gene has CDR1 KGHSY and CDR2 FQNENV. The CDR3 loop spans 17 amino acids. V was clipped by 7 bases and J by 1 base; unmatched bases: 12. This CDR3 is CASTHPGLVVNTGELFF. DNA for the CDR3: TGTGCCAGCACCCATCCTGGACTAGTGGTGAACACCGGGGAGCTGTTTTTT.

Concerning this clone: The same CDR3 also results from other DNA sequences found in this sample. CDR3 sequence reads: CATSRDLGRGQPQHF. The CDR3 DNA reads as TGTGCCACCAGCAGAGACCTTGGGAGGGGACAGCCCCAGCATTTT. This rearrangement joins TRBV15 to TRBJ1-5; D might be TRBD1 (5 bases). The CDR3 length is 15 residues. CDR1 is LNHNV and CDR2 is YYDKDF in the germline V gene (reference sequence). With 0 bases removed from V and 7 bases from J, the gap between germline ends came to 13 bases.

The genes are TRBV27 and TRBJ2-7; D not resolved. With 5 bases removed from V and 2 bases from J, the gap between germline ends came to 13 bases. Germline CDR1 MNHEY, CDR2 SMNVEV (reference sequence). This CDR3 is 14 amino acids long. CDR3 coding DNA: TGTGCCAGCAGTCCCGGGCCCTCAACCTACGAGCAGTACTTC. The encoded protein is CASSPGPSTYEQYF.

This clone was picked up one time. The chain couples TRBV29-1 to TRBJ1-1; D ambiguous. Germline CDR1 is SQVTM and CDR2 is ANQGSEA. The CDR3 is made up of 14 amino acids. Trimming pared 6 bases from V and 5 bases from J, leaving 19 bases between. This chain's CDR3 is CSVPALVLGTEAFF. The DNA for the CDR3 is TGCAGCGTCCCCGCGTTAGTCCTCGGGACTGAAGCTTTCTTT.

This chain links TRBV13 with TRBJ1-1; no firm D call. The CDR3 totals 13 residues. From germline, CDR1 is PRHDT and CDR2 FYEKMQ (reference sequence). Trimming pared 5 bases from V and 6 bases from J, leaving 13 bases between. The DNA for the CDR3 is TGTGCCAGCAGCCCCGAGGCGGCGGCTGAAGCTTTCTTT. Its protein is CASSPEAAAEAFF.

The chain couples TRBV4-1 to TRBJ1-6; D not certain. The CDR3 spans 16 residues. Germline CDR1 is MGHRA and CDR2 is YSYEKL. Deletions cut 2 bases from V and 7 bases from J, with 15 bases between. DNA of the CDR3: TGCGCCAGCAGCCAAACAACCAAGGCCGGGAATTCACCCCTCCACTTT. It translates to CASSQTTKAGNSPLHF.

CDR3 region: CASRDGGTSTDTQYF. In nucleotides, the CDR3 is TGTGCCAGCAGGGACGGGGGGACGAGCACAGATACGCAGTATTTT. The J gene is TRBJ2-3, the V gene TRBV9; 7 nucleotides match TRBD2. This CDR3 is built from 15 residues. J was trimmed by 0 bases and V by 5 bases; bases with no gene match: 6. Germline CDR1 is SGDLS and CDR2 is YYNGEE. Combining the CDR3 with reference TRBV9 and TRBJ2-3 gives the whole variable domain DSGVTQTPKHLITATGQRVTLRCSPRSGDLSVYWYQQSLDQGLQFLIQYYNGEERAKGNILERFSAQQFPDLHSELNLSSLELGDSALYFCASRDGGTSTDTQYFGPGTRLTVL.

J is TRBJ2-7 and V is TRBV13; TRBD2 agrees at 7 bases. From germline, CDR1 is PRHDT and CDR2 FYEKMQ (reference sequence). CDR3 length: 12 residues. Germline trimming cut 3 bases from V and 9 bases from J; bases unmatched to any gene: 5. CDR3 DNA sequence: TGTGCCAGCAGCTTTGGGGGGGTCGGGCAGTACTTC. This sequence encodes CASSFGGVGQYF.

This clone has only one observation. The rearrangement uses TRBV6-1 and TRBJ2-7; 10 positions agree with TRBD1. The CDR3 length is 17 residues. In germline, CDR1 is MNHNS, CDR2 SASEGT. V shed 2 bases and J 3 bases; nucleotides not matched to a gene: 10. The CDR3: CASSEPHLGQGNYEQYF. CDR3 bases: TGTGCCAGCAGTGAACCTCACCTGGGACAGGGGAACTACGAGCAGTACTTC.